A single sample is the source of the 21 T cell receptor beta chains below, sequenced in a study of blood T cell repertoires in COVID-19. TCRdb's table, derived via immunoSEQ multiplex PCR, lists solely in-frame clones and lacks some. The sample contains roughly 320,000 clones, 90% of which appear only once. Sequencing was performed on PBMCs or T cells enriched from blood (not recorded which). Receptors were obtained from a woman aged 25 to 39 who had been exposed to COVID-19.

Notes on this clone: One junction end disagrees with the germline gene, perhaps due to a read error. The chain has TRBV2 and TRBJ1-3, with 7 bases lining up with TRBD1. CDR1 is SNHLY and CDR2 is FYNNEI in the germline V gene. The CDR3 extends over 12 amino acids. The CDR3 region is CASRPGTVPLGF. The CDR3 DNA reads TGTGCCAGCAGGCCCGGGACAGTGCCCCTTGGTTTT.

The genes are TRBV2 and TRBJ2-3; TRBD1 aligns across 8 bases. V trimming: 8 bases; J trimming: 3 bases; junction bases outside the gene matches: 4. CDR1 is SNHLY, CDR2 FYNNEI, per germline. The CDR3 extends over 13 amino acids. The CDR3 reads CASRDRLTDTQYF. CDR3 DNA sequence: TGTGCCAGCCGGGACAGGTTGACAGATACGCAGTATTTT.

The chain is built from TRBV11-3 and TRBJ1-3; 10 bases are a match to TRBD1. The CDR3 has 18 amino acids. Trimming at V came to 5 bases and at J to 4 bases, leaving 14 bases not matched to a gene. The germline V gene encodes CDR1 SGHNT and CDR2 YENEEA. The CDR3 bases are TGTGCCAGCAGCCTGAAACCCCGGGACAGGGGATCAGGAAACACCATATATTTT. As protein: CASSLKPRDRGSGNTIYF.

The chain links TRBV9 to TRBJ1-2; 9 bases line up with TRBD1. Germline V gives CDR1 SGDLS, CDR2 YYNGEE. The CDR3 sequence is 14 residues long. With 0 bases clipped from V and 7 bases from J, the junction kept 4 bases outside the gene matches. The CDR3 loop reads CASSVARQGGGYTF. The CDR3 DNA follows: TGTGCCAGCAGCGTAGCTCGACAGGGGGGTGGCTACACCTTC. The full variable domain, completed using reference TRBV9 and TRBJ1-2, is DSGVTQTPKHLITATGQRVTLRCSPRSGDLSVYWYQQSLDQGLQFLIQYYNGEERAKGNILERFSAQQFPDLHSELNLSSLELGDSALYFCASSVARQGGGYTFGSGTRLTVV.

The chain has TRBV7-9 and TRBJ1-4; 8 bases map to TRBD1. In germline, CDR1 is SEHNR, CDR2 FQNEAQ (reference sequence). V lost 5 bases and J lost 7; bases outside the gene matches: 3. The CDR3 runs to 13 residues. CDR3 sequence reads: CASSTGTGEKLFF. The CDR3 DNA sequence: TGTGCCAGCAGCACCGGGACAGGTGAAAAACTGTTTTTT.

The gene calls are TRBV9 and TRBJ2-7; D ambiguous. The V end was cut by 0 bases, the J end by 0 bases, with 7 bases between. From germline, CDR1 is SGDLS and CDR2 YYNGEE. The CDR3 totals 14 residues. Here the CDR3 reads CASSVEPVSYEQYF. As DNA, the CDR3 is TGTGCCAGCAGCGTAGAGCCGGTCTCCTACGAGCAGTACTTC.

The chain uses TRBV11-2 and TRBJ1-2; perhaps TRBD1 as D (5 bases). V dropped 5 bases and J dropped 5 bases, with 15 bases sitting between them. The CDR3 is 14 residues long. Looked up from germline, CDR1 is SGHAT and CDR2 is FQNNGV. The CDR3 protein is CASSPTVGGYGYTF. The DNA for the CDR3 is TGTGCCAGCAGCCCAACAGTCGGGGGTTATGGCTACACCTTC.

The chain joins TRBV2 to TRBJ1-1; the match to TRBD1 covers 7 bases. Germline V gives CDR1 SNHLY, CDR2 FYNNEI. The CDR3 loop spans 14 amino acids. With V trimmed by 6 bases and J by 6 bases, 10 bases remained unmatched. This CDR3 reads CASRATGPQPEAFF. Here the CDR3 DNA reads TGTGCCAGCAGAGCGACAGGGCCGCAACCTGAAGCTTTCTTT.

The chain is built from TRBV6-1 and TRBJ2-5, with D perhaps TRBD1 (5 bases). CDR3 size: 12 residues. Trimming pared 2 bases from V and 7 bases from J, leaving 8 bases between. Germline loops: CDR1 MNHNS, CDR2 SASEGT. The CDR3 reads CASSEPRVTQYF. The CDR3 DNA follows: TGTGCCAGCAGTGAACCCAGGGTGACCCAGTACTTC.

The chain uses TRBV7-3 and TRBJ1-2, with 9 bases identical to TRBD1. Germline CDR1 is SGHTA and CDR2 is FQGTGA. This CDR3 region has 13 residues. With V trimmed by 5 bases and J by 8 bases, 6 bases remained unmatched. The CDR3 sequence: CASSADRGGGYTF. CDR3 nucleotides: TGTGCCAGCAGCGCGGACAGGGGCGGGGGCTACACCTTC.

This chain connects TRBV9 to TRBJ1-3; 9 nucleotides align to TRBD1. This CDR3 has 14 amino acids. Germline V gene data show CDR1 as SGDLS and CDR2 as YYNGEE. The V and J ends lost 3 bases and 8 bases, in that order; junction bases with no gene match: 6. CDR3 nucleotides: TGTGCCAGCAGCGCTCGGACAGGGGCGGACACCATATATTTT. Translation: CASSARTGADTIYF.

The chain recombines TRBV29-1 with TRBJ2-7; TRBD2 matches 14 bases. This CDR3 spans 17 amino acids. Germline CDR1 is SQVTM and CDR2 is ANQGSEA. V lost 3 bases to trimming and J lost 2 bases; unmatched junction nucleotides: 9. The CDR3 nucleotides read TGCAGCGTTGAGAAAGGACTAGCGGGGGGTCTTGCCTACGAGCAGTACTTC. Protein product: CSVEKGLAGGLAYEQYF.

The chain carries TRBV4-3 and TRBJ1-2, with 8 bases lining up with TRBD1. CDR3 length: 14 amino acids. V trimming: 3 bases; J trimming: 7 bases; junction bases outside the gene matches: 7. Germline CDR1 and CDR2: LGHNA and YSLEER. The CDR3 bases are TGCGCCAGCAGCCACCTGACAGGGGCCAGTGGCTACACCTTC. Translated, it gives CASSHLTGASGYTF.

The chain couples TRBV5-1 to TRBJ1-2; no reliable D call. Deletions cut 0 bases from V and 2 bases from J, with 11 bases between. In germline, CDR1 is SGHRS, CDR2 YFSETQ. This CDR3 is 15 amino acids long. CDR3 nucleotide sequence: TGCGCCAGCAGCTTGGTCTCAGGCCAAAACTATGGCTACACCTTC. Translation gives CASSLVSGQNYGYTF.

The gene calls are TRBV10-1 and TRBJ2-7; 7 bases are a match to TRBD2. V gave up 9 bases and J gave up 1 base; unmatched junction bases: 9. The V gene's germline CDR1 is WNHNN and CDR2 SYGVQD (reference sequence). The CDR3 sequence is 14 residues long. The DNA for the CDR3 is TGCGCCAGGAGTCCCGGGGGGTTTTCCTACGAGCAGTACTTC. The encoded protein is CARSPGGFSYEQYF.

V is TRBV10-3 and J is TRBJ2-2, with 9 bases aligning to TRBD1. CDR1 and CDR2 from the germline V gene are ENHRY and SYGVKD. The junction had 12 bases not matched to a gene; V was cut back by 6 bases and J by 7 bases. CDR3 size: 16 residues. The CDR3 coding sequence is TGTGCCATCAGAGTCTCGCCACAGGGGGCCGGCGGGGAGCTGTTTTTT. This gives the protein CAIRVSPQGAGGELFF.

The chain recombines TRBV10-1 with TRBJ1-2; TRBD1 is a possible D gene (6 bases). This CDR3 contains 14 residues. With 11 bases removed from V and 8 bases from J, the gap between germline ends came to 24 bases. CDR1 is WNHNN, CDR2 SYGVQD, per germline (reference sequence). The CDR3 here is CAPPEGGRIKGYTF. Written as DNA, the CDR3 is TGCGCCCCCCCTGAGGGGGGGCGCATTAAGGGCTACACCTTC.

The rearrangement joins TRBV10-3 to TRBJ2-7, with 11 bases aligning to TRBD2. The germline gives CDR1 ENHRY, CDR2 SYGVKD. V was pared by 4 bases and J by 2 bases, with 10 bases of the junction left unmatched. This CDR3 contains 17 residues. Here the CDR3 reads CAISGVGSGGAPYEQYF. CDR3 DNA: TGTGCCATCAGTGGGGTGGGTAGCGGGGGGGCCCCCTACGAGCAGTACTTC.

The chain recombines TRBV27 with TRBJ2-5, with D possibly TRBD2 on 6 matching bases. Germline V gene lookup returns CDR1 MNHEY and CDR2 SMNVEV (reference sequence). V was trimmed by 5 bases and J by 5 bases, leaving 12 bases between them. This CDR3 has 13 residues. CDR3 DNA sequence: TGTGCCAGCAGTCCGGGAGCGTGGGAGACCCAGTACTTC. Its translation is CASSPGAWETQYF.

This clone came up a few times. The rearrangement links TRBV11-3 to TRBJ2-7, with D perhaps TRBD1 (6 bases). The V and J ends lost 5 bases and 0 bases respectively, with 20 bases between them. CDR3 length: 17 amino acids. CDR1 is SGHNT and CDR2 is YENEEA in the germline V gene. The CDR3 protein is CASSPAKGHQSSYEQYF. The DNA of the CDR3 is TGTGCCAGCAGCCCAGCGAAGGGACACCAAAGCTCCTACGAGCAGTACTTC.

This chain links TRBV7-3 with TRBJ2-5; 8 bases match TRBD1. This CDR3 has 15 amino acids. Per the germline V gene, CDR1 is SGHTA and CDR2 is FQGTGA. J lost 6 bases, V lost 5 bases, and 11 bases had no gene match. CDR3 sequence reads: CASSPRQGSRQTQYF. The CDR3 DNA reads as TGTGCCAGCAGCCCCCGACAGGGGTCTAGGCAGACCCAGTACTTC. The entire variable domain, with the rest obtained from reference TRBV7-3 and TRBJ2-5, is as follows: GAGVSQTPSNKVTEKGKYVELRCDPISGHTALYWYRQSLGQGPEFLIYFQGTGAADDSGLPNDRFFAVRPEGSVSTLKIQRTERGDSAVYLCASSPRQGSRQTQYFGPGTRLLVL.